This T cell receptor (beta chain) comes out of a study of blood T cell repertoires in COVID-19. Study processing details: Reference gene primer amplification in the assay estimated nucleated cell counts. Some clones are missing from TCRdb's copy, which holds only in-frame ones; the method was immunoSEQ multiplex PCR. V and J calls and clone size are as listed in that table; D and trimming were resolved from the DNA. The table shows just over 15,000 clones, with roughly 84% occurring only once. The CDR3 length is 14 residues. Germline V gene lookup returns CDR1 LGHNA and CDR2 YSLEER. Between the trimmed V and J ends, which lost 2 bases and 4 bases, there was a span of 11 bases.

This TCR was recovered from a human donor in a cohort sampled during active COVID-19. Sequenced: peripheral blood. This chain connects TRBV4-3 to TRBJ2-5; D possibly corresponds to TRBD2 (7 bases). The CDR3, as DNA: TGCGCCAGCAGCCAACAAGGGGGGGCAGAGACCCAGTACTTC. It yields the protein CASSQQGGAETQYF.